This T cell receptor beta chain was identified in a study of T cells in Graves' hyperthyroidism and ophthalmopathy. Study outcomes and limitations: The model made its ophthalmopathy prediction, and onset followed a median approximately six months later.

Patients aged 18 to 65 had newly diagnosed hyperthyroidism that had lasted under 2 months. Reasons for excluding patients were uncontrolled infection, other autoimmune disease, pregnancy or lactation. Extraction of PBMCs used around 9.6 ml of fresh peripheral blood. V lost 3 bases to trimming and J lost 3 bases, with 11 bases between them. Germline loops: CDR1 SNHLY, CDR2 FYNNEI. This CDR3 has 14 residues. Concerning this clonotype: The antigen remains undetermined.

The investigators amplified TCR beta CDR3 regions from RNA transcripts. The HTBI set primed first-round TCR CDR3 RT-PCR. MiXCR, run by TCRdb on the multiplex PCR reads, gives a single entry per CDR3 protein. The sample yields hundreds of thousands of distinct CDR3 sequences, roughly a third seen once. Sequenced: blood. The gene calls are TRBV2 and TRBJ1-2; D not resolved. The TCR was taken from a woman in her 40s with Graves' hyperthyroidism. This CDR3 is CASSEKIGDYGYTF. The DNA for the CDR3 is TGTGCCAGCAGTGAGAAGATCGGGGACTATGGCTACACCTTC.